One sample yielded the 29 T cell receptor beta chains listed below, sequenced in a study of T-cell memory formation after mild COVID-19. TCRdb fed the 5' RACE reads into MiXCR, producing one record per CDR3 protein. This sample carries roughly 320,000 distinct CDR3 sequences, over 25% of them seen once, and the ten largest clones take roughly 12%. The source material was PBMCs or a T cell subset sorted from them (not recorded which). The receptors derive from an adult woman who had mild COVID-19 (a few samples of this study predate the infection). Cell type and time point are not known.

The CDR3 sequence: CASSWDPRETQYF. CDR3 in DNA: TGTGCCAGCAGTTGGGACCCCCGGGAGACCCAGTACTTC. The rearrangement uses TRBV6-6 and TRBJ2-5, with D perhaps assigned TRBD1 or TRBD2 (5 bases each). Trimming pared 4 bases from V and 5 bases from J, leaving 11 bases between. Germline V gene sequence: CDR1 MNHNY, CDR2 SVGAGI (reference sequence). The CDR3 extends over 13 amino acids.

This clonotype was found a few times. The J gene is TRBJ2-6, the V gene TRBV5-1; D ambiguous. Trimming shortened V by 0 bases and J by 0 bases, and 7 bases separated the two germline ends. Germline V gene lookup returns CDR1 SGHRS and CDR2 YFSETQ. There are 16 residues in the CDR3. The CDR3 nucleotides read TGCGCCAGCAGCTTGGCTTTGGACTCTGGGGCCAACGTCCTGACTTTC. Its translation: CASSLALDSGANVLTF. Looking up the rest from reference TRBV5-1 and TRBJ2-6 gives the full variable domain: KAGVTQTPRYLIKTRGQQVTLSCSPISGHRSVSWYQQTPGQGLQFLFEYFSETQRNKGNFPGRFSGRQFSNSRSEMNVSTLELGDSALYLCASSLALDSGANVLTFGAGSRLTVL.

J is TRBJ1-5 and V is TRBV18, with 10 bases fitting TRBD1. CDR1 and CDR2 from the germline V gene are KGHSH and LQKENI. This CDR3 contains 17 residues. V trimming: 9 bases; J trimming: 0 bases; junction bases outside the gene matches: 11. CDR3: CASSRDRGAISNQPQHF. In DNA, the CDR3 is TGTGCCAGTTCCCGGGACAGGGGAGCAATTAGCAATCAGCCCCAGCATTTT.

This clonotype showed up just a few times. V and J are TRBV5-1 and TRBJ2-6, with 10 bases identical to TRBD1. Germline values: CDR1 SGHRS, CDR2 YFSETQ. V shed 4 bases, J shed 0 bases, and the junction held 4 bases outside the gene matches. The CDR3 contains 17 residues. CDR3 sequence: CASSRTGGISGANVLTF. The CDR3, as DNA: TGCGCCAGCAGCCGGACAGGGGGGATCTCTGGGGCCAACGTCCTGACTTTC.

This clonotype was detected only a few times. V is TRBV20-1 and J is TRBJ1-3, with D unresolved. Trimming removed 4 bases at V and 4 bases at J, with 8 bases between. CDR1 and CDR2 (germline): DFQATT, SNEGSKA (reference sequence). This CDR3 contains 12 residues. The CDR3: CSATLPGNTIYF. In nucleotides, the CDR3 is TGCAGTGCTACCCTGCCGGGAAACACCATATATTTT.

This clonotype has a handful of counts. The chain carries TRBV2 and TRBJ2-1, with 14 bases that match TRBD2. J was trimmed by 3 bases and V by 6 bases; bases with no gene match: 4. CDR1 is SNHLY and CDR2 is FYNNEI in the germline V gene. This CDR3 region has 16 residues. CDR3 in DNA: TGTGCCAGCAGGGGGACTAGCGGGGGCAACTACAATGAGCAGTTCTTC. Protein: CASRGTSGGNYNEQFF.

The chain couples TRBV24-1 to TRBJ2-7; possibly TRBD1 or TRBD2 for D (5 bases each). V lost 9 bases, J lost 6 bases, and 20 bases lay in between. CDR1 and CDR2 (germline): KGHDR, SFDVKD. This CDR3 has 14 residues. The CDR3 nucleotides read TGTGCCACCCGTGCCGGGACGTCGTATGGCGAGCAGTACTTC. It translates to CATRAGTSYGEQYF.

This clonotype was counted only a few times. The V call is TRBV10-3, the J call TRBJ1-1, with 9 bases fitting TRBD1. The CDR3 sequence is 15 residues long. From germline, CDR1 is ENHRY and CDR2 SYGVKD. V shed 0 bases and J 8 bases; nucleotides not matched to a gene: 7. CDR3 sequence reads: CAISESTGGLPEAFF. For the CDR3, the DNA is TGTGCCATCAGTGAGTCCACAGGGGGCTTGCCGGAAGCTTTCTTT.

In this sample, this clonotype turned up a few times. The CDR3 protein is CASSVEFGGRDEQFF. The CDR3 DNA follows: TGTGCCAGCAGCGTAGAGTTCGGGGGCCGGGATGAGCAGTTCTTC. J is TRBJ2-1 and V is TRBV9, with D perhaps matching TRBD1 or TRBD2 (6 bases each). V was cut by 0 bases and J by 8 bases, with 15 bases left in between. The CDR3 spans 15 residues. The germline gives CDR1 SGDLS, CDR2 YYNGEE.

V usage is TRBV5-1 and J usage is TRBJ1-2, with a weak D call TRBD1 (6 bases). The V gene's germline CDR1 is SGHRS and CDR2 YFSETQ. The ends were cut back, 3 bases at V and 1 base at J, with 13 bases in the middle. This CDR3 comprises 15 residues. CDR3 sequence reads: CASSSPDRINYGYTF. The CDR3 DNA sequence: TGCGCCAGCAGCTCCCCCGACAGGATTAACTATGGCTACACCTTC.

Here the CDR3 DNA reads TGCAGCTCTAGGCGGCTAGGCGGGGAGACCCAGTACTTC. Amino acids: CSSRRLGGETQYF. The chain employs TRBV20-1 and TRBJ2-5, with D maybe TRBD2 (5 bases). Germline CDR1 reads DFQATT; CDR2 reads SNEGSKA (reference sequence). The CDR3 is 13 residues long.

In its sample, this clonotype was seen a few times. The rearrangement joins TRBV6-2 or TRBV6-3 to TRBJ2-5, with 7 nucleotides matching TRBD2. Germline V gene sequence: CDR1 MNHEY, CDR2 SVGEGT. V was pared by 0 bases and J by 5 bases, with 6 bases of the junction left unmatched. The CDR3 runs 15 residues. As DNA, the CDR3 is TGTGCCAGCAGTTACTCTCGGGAGGTGAAGGAGACCCAGTACTTC. Translation: CASSYSREVKETQYF.

The chain links TRBV15 to TRBJ1-5; D is uncertain. This CDR3 has 13 amino acids. From germline, CDR1 is LNHNV and CDR2 YYDKDF (reference sequence). V lost 3 bases to trimming and J lost 10 bases, with 13 bases between them. CDR3 in DNA: TGTGCCACCAGCAGGGAAGATCAAGGACCCCAGCATTTT. As protein: CATSREDQGPQHF.

V and J are TRBV18 and TRBJ2-2, with TRBD1 matching over 9 bases. Germline V lookup: CDR1 KGHSH, CDR2 LQKENI. The CDR3 is made up of 19 amino acids. The ends lost 3 bases at V and 0 bases at J; junction bases unmatched: 11. This CDR3 reads CASSPSFGQGTANTGELFF. CDR3 nucleotide sequence: TGTGCCAGCTCACCCTCCTTCGGACAGGGGACGGCGAACACCGGGGAGCTGTTTTTT.

This clonotype was detected only a few times. The rearrangement uses TRBV5-6 and TRBJ2-1; D possibly matches TRBD1 or TRBD2 (5 bases each). The germline V gene encodes CDR1 SGHDT and CDR2 YYEEEE. With 7 bases removed from V and 9 bases from J, the gap between germline ends came to 11 bases. This CDR3 is 11 amino acids long. CDR3 region: CASVSGTEQFF. CDR3 in DNA: TGTGCCAGCGTGTCGGGGACTGAGCAGTTCTTC. The whole variable domain, filled in from reference TRBV5-6 and TRBJ2-1, reads DAGVTQSPTHLIKTRGQQVTLRCSPKSGHDTVSWYQQALGQGPQFIFQYYEEEERQRGNFPDRFSGHQFPNYSSELNVNALLLGDSALYLCASVSGTEQFFGPGTRLTVL.

This chain joins TRBV6-5 and TRBJ2-1; TRBD2 matches 14 bases. Germline CDR1 is MNHEY and CDR2 is SVGAGI. This CDR3 has 13 amino acids. J was trimmed by 15 bases and V by 7 bases; bases with no gene match: 8. The CDR3 DNA is TGTGCCAGCACTCCGACTAGCGGGGGGGCCTTGTTCTTC. This sequence encodes CASTPTSGGALFF.

This clonotype appeared once. The chain is built from TRBV27 and TRBJ2-1; no firm D call. Germline loops: CDR1 MNHEY, CDR2 SMNVEV (reference sequence). Trimming took 2 bases from V and 5 from J, leaving 7 bases between them. CDR3 length: 13 residues. CDR3 nucleotides: TGTGCCAGCAGTTTAATTTGGAACAATGAGCAGTTCTTC. Protein product: CASSLIWNNEQFF.

This sequence joins TRBV11-2 and TRBJ2-7; the D gene is possibly TRBD2 (5 bases). The CDR3 extends over 16 amino acids. The V and J ends lost 1 base and 3 bases respectively, with 16 bases between them. The V gene's germline CDR1 is SGHAT and CDR2 FQNNGV. The CDR3 protein is CASSLGGAVPVYEQYF. In nucleotides, the CDR3 is TGTGCCAGCAGCTTAGGAGGAGCGGTTCCCGTCTACGAGCAGTACTTC.

This clonotype was recorded a few times. The chain has TRBV7-9 and TRBJ2-1; 10 positions match TRBD1. The V gene's germline CDR1 is SEHNR and CDR2 FQNEAQ (reference sequence). V gave up 9 bases and J gave up 7 bases; unmatched junction bases: 12. The CDR3 is 15 amino acids. CDR3 sequence: CASPGKGQGINEQFF. CDR3 bases: TGTGCCAGTCCCGGGAAGGGACAGGGGATTAATGAGCAGTTCTTC.

This clonotype has at least ten counts. The chain recombines TRBV20-1 with TRBJ1-1; the match to TRBD1 covers 8 bases. The CDR3 has 17 residues. Germline V gene sequence: CDR1 DFQATT, CDR2 SNEGSKA (reference sequence). The trim removed 4 bases at V and 8 bases at J, leaving 21 bases unmatched. This chain's CDR3 is CSATIIGQGARQKEAFF. In DNA, the CDR3 is TGCAGTGCTACAATTATCGGACAGGGCGCTCGTCAGAAAGAAGCTTTCTTT.

This clonotype was seen more than once but under ten times. The V call is TRBV9, the J call TRBJ2-1; TRBD2 matches at 12 bases. This CDR3 has 17 amino acids. The V and J ends lost 0 bases and 8 bases, in that order; junction bases with no gene match: 9. Germline V gene lookup returns CDR1 SGDLS and CDR2 YYNGEE. The CDR3 bases are TGTGCCAGCAGCGTAGGGCCTAGCGGGAGGGCCGGGGATGAGCAGTTCTTC. This translates into CASSVGPSGRAGDEQFF.

The chain employs TRBV15 and TRBJ2-1; 9 bases agree with TRBD1. J was trimmed by 0 bases and V by 0 bases; bases with no gene match: 3. Germline V gene lookup returns CDR1 LNHNV and CDR2 YYDKDF (reference sequence). The CDR3 is 17 amino acids. In nucleotides, the CDR3 is TGTGCCACCAGCAGAGAAAGGGACAGGGTCTCCTACAATGAGCAGTTCTTC. It translates to CATSRERDRVSYNEQFF.

This chain connects TRBV7-8 to TRBJ1-2; D gene ambiguous. Germline lookup yields CDR1 SGHVS and CDR2 FQNEAQ. This CDR3 has 13 amino acids. Trimming shortened V by 4 bases and J by 4 bases, and 10 bases separated the two germline ends. The CDR3 loop is CASSSWGSYGYTF. CDR3 in DNA: TGTGCCAGCAGCTCATGGGGTAGCTATGGCTACACCTTC.

This chain joins TRBV27 and TRBJ2-3; D is unclear. The V and J ends lost 8 bases and 2 bases respectively, with 17 bases between them. The CDR3 is 15 residues long. From germline, CDR1 is MNHEY and CDR2 SMNVEV (reference sequence). The CDR3 reads CASSRPGSNTDTQYF. CDR3 nucleotide sequence: TGTGCCAGCTCTCGGCCGGGTTCGAACACAGATACGCAGTATTTT.

Concerning this clonotype: At one of its ends the junction is not consistent with the germline gene, which may arise from a read error. The V call is TRBV13, the J call TRBJ1-1, with D unclear. Germline assignment: CDR1 PRHDT and CDR2 FYEKMQ (reference sequence). The CDR3 totals 15 residues. CDR3 region: CASREARSFGTGAFF. The CDR3 DNA follows: TGTGCCAGCAGAGAAGCCCGCAGTTTCGGCACTGGAGCTTTCTTT.

This clonotype has just one count. The gene calls are TRBV9 and TRBJ2-3; maybe TRBD2 (5 bases). This CDR3 has 14 amino acids. Germline values: CDR1 SGDLS, CDR2 YYNGEE. V lost 0 bases and J lost 2, with 7 bases in between. CDR3 protein: CASSVDGNTDTQYF. The CDR3 DNA is TGTGCCAGCAGCGTAGACGGGAACACAGATACGCAGTATTTT.

The V call is TRBV25-1, the J call TRBJ2-2, with 13 bases aligning to TRBD2. The CDR3 is 17 amino acids. Losses at the gene ends were 5 bases for V and 7 bases for J; bases not matched to a gene: 10. The germline V gene has CDR1 MGHDK and CDR2 SYGVNS. Written as DNA, the CDR3 is TGTGCCAGCAGTTGGACTAGCGGGAGTAGGGGGCACGGGGAGCTGTTTTTT. Translation gives CASSWTSGSRGHGELFF.

J is TRBJ2-1 and V is TRBV7-3; 9 bases agree with TRBD2. The length of the CDR3 is 16 residues. V dropped 5 bases and J dropped 7; count of bases not matched to a gene: 12. CDR1 and CDR2 (germline): SGHTA, FQGTGA. The CDR3 sequence is CASSRVSGLAKNEQFF. The CDR3 nucleotides read TGTGCCAGCAGCCGTGTTTCGGGACTAGCAAAGAATGAGCAGTTCTTC.

The rearrangement uses TRBV7-6 and TRBJ2-7, with D perhaps matching TRBD1 or TRBD2 (6 bases each). The CDR3 covers 16 residues. Trimming took 5 bases from V and 7 from J, leaving 24 bases between them. In germline, CDR1 is SGHVS, CDR2 FNYEAQ. The CDR3 nucleotides read TGTGCCAGCAGCCCCCAACAGGGATGGACTATCGAAGAGCAGTACTTC. Residues: CASSPQQGWTIEEQYF.